This entry lists 24 T cell receptor beta chains sequenced from one sample in a study of blood T cells in healthy people across ages. A J-beta primer mix and a sample-barcoded 5' primer were used in a second PCR of about 7 to 12 cycles. One entry per CDR3 protein results from TCRdb running MiXCR on the 5' RACE reads. Here the sample spans 600,000 or so distinct CDR3 sequences, roughly 48% being singletons. Material for sequencing was blood. The receptors here all came from an elderly man in good health.

The chain uses TRBV6-2 or TRBV6-3 and TRBJ2-3; D may be TRBD1 (6 bases). V was cut by 7 bases and J by 3 bases, with 14 bases left in between. The CDR3 runs to 14 residues. Germline V gives CDR1 MNHEY, CDR2 SVGEGT. The CDR3 loop reads CASNLARGTDTQYF. DNA of the CDR3: TGTGCCAGCAATCTGGCCAGGGGAACAGATACGCAGTATTTT.

This chain connects TRBV6-1 to TRBJ2-3; D unresolved. V was clipped by 4 bases and J by 2 bases, with 10 bases between them. The CDR3 has 14 amino acids. Looked up from germline, CDR1 is MNHNS and CDR2 is SASEGT. CDR3 sequence: CASSVPGSTDTQYF. CDR3 in DNA: TGTGCCAGCAGTGTGCCAGGTTCCACAGATACGCAGTATTTT.

The chain couples TRBV12-3 or TRBV12-4 to TRBJ2-7, with TRBD2 identical over 9 bases. After removal of 4 bases from V and 7 bases from J, the junction contained 11 bases not matched to a gene. There are 15 residues in the CDR3. The CDR3, as DNA: TGTGCCAGCAGTTCCATAGTAGCGGGAGTAAAAGAGCAGTACTTC. This codes for CASSSIVAGVKEQYF.

In this sample, this clonotype turned up once. The chain has TRBV7-3 and TRBJ2-1; 8 positions match TRBD2. The germline V gene encodes CDR1 SGHTA and CDR2 FQGTGA. The CDR3 covers 14 residues. Unmatched junction bases numbered 5, after V lost 3 bases and J lost 7 bases. As DNA, the CDR3 is TGTGCCAGCAGCTTTAGCGGGACGGGTAATGAGCAGTTCTTC. This translates into CASSFSGTGNEQFF. The complete variable domain, with remaining parts taken from reference TRBV7-3 and TRBJ2-1, reads GAGVSQTPSNKVTEKGKYVELRCDPISGHTALYWYRQSLGQGPEFLIYFQGTGAADDSGLPNDRFFAVRPEGSVSTLKIQRTERGDSAVYLCASSFSGTGNEQFFGPGTRLTVL.

This sequence joins TRBV29-1 and TRBJ2-1; 9 bases line up with TRBD2. Germline CDR1 and CDR2: SQVTM and ANQGSEA. CDR3 size: 14 residues. The J segment lost 4 bases and the V segment lost 3 bases, leaving 4 bases of the junction unmatched. The CDR3 DNA sequence: TGCAGCGTTGATGGAGCGGGGGGTTACAATGAGCAGTTCTTC. Its protein product is CSVDGAGGYNEQFF.

The rearrangement uses TRBV29-1 and TRBJ1-1; D unclear. The CDR3 runs to 11 residues. Trimming stripped 7 bases from V and 4 bases from J, with 10 bases between. Germline V gives CDR1 SQVTM, CDR2 ANQGSEA. The CDR3 sequence is CSAVAGTEAFF. In DNA form, the CDR3 reads TGCAGCGCCGTAGCGGGCACTGAAGCTTTCTTT.

The gene calls are TRBV20-1 and TRBJ1-5; 9 bases match TRBD1. The junction had 3 bases not matched to a gene; V was cut back by 0 bases and J by 6 bases. Germline assignment: CDR1 DFQATT and CDR2 SNEGSKA (reference sequence). CDR3 size: 14 residues. In DNA, the CDR3 is TGCAGTGCTAGAGATGGGACAGGGAGTCAGCCCCAGCATTTT. This encodes CSARDGTGSQPQHF.

The rearrangement uses TRBV4-3 and TRBJ2-6; TRBD2 matches at 8 bases. The CDR3 spans 17 residues. V gave up 1 base and J gave up 0 bases; unmatched junction bases: 2. CDR1 LGHNA and CDR2 YSLEER come from the germline V gene. Written as DNA, the CDR3 is TGCGCCAGCAGCCAAGGGACTAGCACCTCTGGGGCCAACGTCCTGACTTTC. Translated: CASSQGTSTSGANVLTF.

This chain uses TRBV7-2 with TRBJ2-1; D might be TRBD2 (6 bases). V dropped 3 bases and J dropped 7 bases, with 16 bases sitting between them. The CDR3 covers 15 residues. Germline V gene sequence: CDR1 SGHTA, CDR2 FQGNSA. CDR3 sequence reads: CASSLRGRGENEQFF. Written as DNA, the CDR3 is TGTGCCAGCAGCTTGCGGGGACGGGGTGAGAATGAGCAGTTCTTC.

The chain recombines TRBV6-2 or TRBV6-3 with TRBJ2-3; no definite D call. The CDR3 is made up of 13 amino acids. The ends were cut back, 5 bases at V and 6 bases at J, with 12 bases in the middle. The germline gives CDR1 MNHEY, CDR2 SVGEGT. DNA for the CDR3: TGTGCCAGCAGTCGAAGGCCTCTGGATACGCAGTATTTT. It translates to CASSRRPLDTQYF.

This clonotype showed up just a few times. V is TRBV20-1 and J is TRBJ2-1; D is perhaps TRBD2 (6 bases). There are 15 residues in the CDR3. Trimming removed 0 bases at V and 8 bases at J, with 17 bases between. Germline V gene data show CDR1 as DFQATT and CDR2 as SNEGSKA (reference sequence). The CDR3 coding sequence is TGCAGTGCTAGAGATCGGGGACTGGGACTTGATGAGCAGTTCTTC. It codes for CSARDRGLGLDEQFF.

About this clonotype: A much larger clonotype is one base distant, so this may be a read error. The rearrangement uses TRBV6-6 and TRBJ2-7; D is possibly TRBD2 (7 bases). The end of the DNA fits TRBJ2-5 better, so the J call may be wrong. The CDR3 sequence is 14 residues long. Looked up from germline, CDR1 is MNHNY and CDR2 is SVGAGI (reference sequence). The CDR3 region is CTSTDLGGEETQYF. The CDR3 DNA sequence: TGTACCAGCACCGACCTAGGGGGGGAAGAGACCCAGTACTTC.

A few counts support this clonotype. The V and J genes are TRBV30 and TRBJ2-1, with a tentative D call TRBD2 (6 bases). Trimming removed 0 bases at V and 8 bases at J, with 8 bases between. Germline V gene data show CDR1 as GTSNPN and CDR2 as SVGIG (reference sequence). The CDR3 is 12 residues long. The CDR3 nucleotides read TGTGCCTGGAGTGTACCGGGAGATGAGCAGTTCTTC. It yields the protein CAWSVPGDEQFF.

The chain links TRBV3-1 to TRBJ1-2; D remains ambiguous. Trimming removed 4 bases from V and 1 base from J, with 13 bases in between. Per germline, CDR1 LGHDT and CDR2 YNNKEL (reference sequence). The CDR3 runs 15 residues. CDR3 in DNA: TGTGCCAGCAGCCTTCGCGAAACCGTTAACTATGGCTACACCTTC. This sequence encodes CASSLRETVNYGYTF.

This clonotype has more than one count but fewer than ten. The chain carries TRBV3-1 and TRBJ2-7; 8 bases align to TRBD2. J lost 0 bases, V lost 4 bases, and 5 bases had no gene match. The CDR3 is made up of 15 amino acids. The germline CDR1 and CDR2 sequences are LGHDT and YNNKEL (reference sequence). CDR3 sequence: CASSPRAGASYEQYF. CDR3 nucleotide sequence: TGTGCCAGCAGCCCACGAGCGGGAGCCTCCTACGAGCAGTACTTC.

In this sample, this clonotype turned up many times. The V gene is TRBV7-9, the J gene TRBJ2-1, with D unclear. The CDR3 runs to 13 residues. Germline V gives CDR1 SEHNR, CDR2 FQNEAQ (reference sequence). V lost 3 bases to trimming and J lost 5 bases, with 8 bases between them. CDR3 residues: CASSFSLDNEQFF. The CDR3 nucleotides read TGTGCCAGCAGCTTCAGTTTAGACAATGAGCAGTTCTTC.

On this clonotype: A much larger clonotype is one base distant, so this may be a read error. This rearrangement joins TRBV20-1 to TRBJ2-5, with TRBD1 identical over 8 bases. Germline-derived CDR1 and CDR2 are DFQATT and SNEGSKA (reference sequence). J was trimmed by 11 bases and V by 2 bases; bases with no gene match: 10. The CDR3 sequence is 13 residues long. This chain's CDR3 is CSARRTGWDEQYF. In DNA, the CDR3 is TGCAGTGCTAGAAGGACAGGGTGGGATGAGCAGTACTTC.

The chain employs TRBV29-1 and TRBJ2-7, with TRBD1 matching over 10 bases. The V and J ends lost 4 bases and 5 bases, in that order; junction bases with no gene match: 11. Per germline, CDR1 SQVTM and CDR2 ANQGSEA. This CDR3 region has 15 residues. This CDR3 is CSVGRTGTGANEQYF. CDR3 in DNA: TGCAGCGTTGGCCGAACCGGGACAGGGGCCAACGAGCAGTACTTC.

The V and J genes are TRBV5-1 and TRBJ2-7; weak D call: TRBD2 (7 bases). The CDR3 has 14 amino acids. The V gene lost 4 bases and the J gene lost 7 bases, with 18 bases spanning the gap. Germline assignment: CDR1 SGHRS and CDR2 YFSETQ. In DNA, the CDR3 is TGCGCCAGCAGCGCGGGGGCCCTTTACAATGAGCAGTACTTC. Encoded protein: CASSAGALYNEQYF.

This chain joins TRBV7-9 and TRBJ2-3; 8 bases are shared with TRBD2. This CDR3 is 16 amino acids long. The germline V gene encodes CDR1 SEHNR and CDR2 FQNEAQ (reference sequence). After removal of 2 bases from V and 2 bases from J, the junction contained 6 bases not matched to a gene. CDR3 sequence: CASSLPTSETTDTQYF. In DNA, the CDR3 is TGTGCCAGCAGCTTACCGACTAGCGAGACCACAGATACGCAGTATTTT.

The chain couples TRBV29-1 to TRBJ1-1, with TRBD1 as a possible D gene (6 bases). Trimming removed 6 bases at V and 4 bases at J, with 15 bases between. The length of the CDR3 is 13 residues. Looked up from germline, CDR1 is SQVTM and CDR2 is ANQGSEA. The CDR3 DNA reads as TGCAGCGTGGGGGCTTCCCTGGGCACTGAAGCTTTCTTT. Its translation: CSVGASLGTEAFF.

The CDR3 DNA sequence: TGCAGCCCGAAGGGAGGTAACAATGAGCAGTTCTTC. Protein sequence: CSPKGGNNEQFF. V usage is TRBV29-1 and J usage is TRBJ2-1; a weak D match, TRBD2 (6 bases). Trimming removed 8 bases at V and 5 bases at J, with 13 bases between. CDR1 and CDR2 from the germline V gene are SQVTM and ANQGSEA. The CDR3 length is 12 residues.

The gene calls are TRBV14 and TRBJ2-7; D uncertain. V dropped 0 bases and J dropped 5 bases, with 11 bases sitting between them. The CDR3 covers 14 residues. Looked up from germline, CDR1 is SGHDN and CDR2 is FVKESK. CDR3 sequence reads: CASSQEWARDEQYF. In DNA form, the CDR3 reads TGTGCCAGCAGCCAAGAGTGGGCTAGGGACGAGCAGTACTTC.

This clonotype was counted ten times or more. The chain couples TRBV6-5 to TRBJ2-7; D gene uncertain. The germline V gene encodes CDR1 MNHEY and CDR2 SVGAGI. Trimming pared 0 bases from V and 2 bases from J, leaving 11 bases between. This CDR3 is built from 15 residues. CDR3 residues: CASSYSPSGTYEQYF. The CDR3 nucleotides are TGTGCCAGCAGTTACTCGCCATCGGGCACCTACGAGCAGTACTTC.